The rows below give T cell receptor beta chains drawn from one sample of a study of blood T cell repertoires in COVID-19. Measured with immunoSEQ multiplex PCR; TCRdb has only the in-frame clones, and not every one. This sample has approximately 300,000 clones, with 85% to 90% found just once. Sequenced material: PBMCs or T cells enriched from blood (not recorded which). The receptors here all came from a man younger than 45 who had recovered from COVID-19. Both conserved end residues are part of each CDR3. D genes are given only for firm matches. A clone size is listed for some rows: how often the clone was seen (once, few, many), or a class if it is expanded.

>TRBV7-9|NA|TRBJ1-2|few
TGTGCCAGCAGCTTAAACGAAGGGGCCTATGGCTACACCTTC
CASSLNEGAYGYTF
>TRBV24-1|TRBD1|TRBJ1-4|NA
TGTGCCACCAGTGATTTGAGGTCAGGGGGCGGCGAAAAACTGTTTTTT
CATSDLRSGGGEKLFF
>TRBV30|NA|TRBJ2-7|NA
TGTGCCTGGAGTGCAGACAACGGCTCCTACGAGCAGTACTTC
CAWSADNGSYEQYF
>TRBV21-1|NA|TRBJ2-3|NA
TGTGCCAGCAGCAAAGCGGGACAGGGGACAGATACGCAGTATTTT
CASSKAGQGTDTQYF
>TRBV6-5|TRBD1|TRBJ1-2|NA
TGTACTGTGGGACAGGGCCCCTTCTATGGCTACACCTTC
CTVGQGPFYGYTF
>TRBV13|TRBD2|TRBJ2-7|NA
TGTGCCAGCAGCTTAGGACTAGCGGGAGGCGGATCCTACGAGCAGTACTTC
CASSLGLAGGGSYEQYF
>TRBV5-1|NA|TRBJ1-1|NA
TGCGCCAGCAGCCTAGGAGAAGGCACTGAAGCTTTCTTT
CASSLGEGTEAFF
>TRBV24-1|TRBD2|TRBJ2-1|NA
TGTGCCACCAGTGACCCGACTAGCGCACGCTACAATGAGCAGTTCTTC
CATSDPTSARYNEQFF
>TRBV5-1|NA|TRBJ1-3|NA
TGCGCCAGCAAGACAGTTCCTGGAAACACCATATATTTT
CASKTVPGNTIYF
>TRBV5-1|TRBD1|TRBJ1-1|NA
TGCGCCAGCAGCTCGGACAGGGGGCAAGACACTGAAGCTTTCTTT
CASSSDRGQDTEAFF
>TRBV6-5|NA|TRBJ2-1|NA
TGTGCCAGCAACAACAGGTATACCAATGAGCAGTTCTTC
CASNNRYTNEQFF
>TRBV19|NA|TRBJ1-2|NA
TGTGCCAGTAGTATTGTCAGGTTCAACTATGGCTACACCTTC
CASSIVRFNYGYTF
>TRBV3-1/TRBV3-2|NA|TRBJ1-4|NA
TGTGCCAGCAACCCGGGAGGGGGGGGGCCTGAAAAACTGTTTTTT
CASNPGGGGPEKLFF
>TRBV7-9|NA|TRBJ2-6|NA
TGTGCCAGCAGCTCCAACTTTCGCTCTGGGGCCAACGTCCTGACTTTC
CASSSNFRSGANVLTF
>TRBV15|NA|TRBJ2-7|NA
TGTGCCACCAGCAGGGGCTCAGGGCAGTACGAGCAGTACTTC
CATSRGSGQYEQYF
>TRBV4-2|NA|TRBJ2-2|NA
TGTGCCAGCAGCCAAGGCAGGGTTGCGAACACCGGGGAGCTGTTTTTT
CASSQGRVANTGELFF
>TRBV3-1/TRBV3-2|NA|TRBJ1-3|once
TGTGCCAGCAGCCAAAGCCTGTCTGGAAACACCATATATTTT
CASSQSLSGNTIYF
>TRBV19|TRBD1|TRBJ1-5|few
TGTGCCAGTAGTAGAAGGACAGGCTCCCCCAACAATCAGCCCCAGCATTTT
CASSRRTGSPNNQPQHF
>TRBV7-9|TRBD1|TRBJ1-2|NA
TGTGCCAGCAGCTTAGGCCCACGACAGGGTTCTCTTTATGGCTACACCTTC
CASSLGPRQGSLYGYTF
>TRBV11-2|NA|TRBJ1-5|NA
TGTGCCAGCAGCTTAGTTTCAGGGAGGGCCAATCAGCCCCAGCATTTT
CASSLVSGRANQPQHF
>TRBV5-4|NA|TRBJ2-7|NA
TGTGCCAGCAGCTTGGTGGCGGGCAACGAGCAGTACTTC
CASSLVAGNEQYF
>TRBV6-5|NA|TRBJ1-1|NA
TGTGCCAGCAGTTACTCGAACGGGGGGAACACTGAAGCTTTCTTT
CASSYSNGGNTEAFF
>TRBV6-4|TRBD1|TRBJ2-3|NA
TGTGCCAGCAGTGTTACCGGACAGGGCACAGATACGCAGTATTTT
CASSVTGQGTDTQYF